This T cell receptor beta chain was identified in a study of PD-1 blockade in classical Hodgkin lymphoma. On the study more broadly: The study gave patients nivolumab 3 mg/kg intravenously every 2 weeks.

Autologous stem cell transplantation was followed by relapse in every patient, and brentuximab vedotin exposure varied. The study isolated CD8+ T cells from thawed PBMCs by magnetic negative selection. Relapsed/refractory classical Hodgkin lymphoma patients had complete, partial or progressive responses. Turning to this clone: Its antigen remains unidentified. Other nucleotide sequences in the sample specify the same CDR3.

Using immunoSEQ multiplex PCR, the repertoire was profiled, and TCRdb retains in-frame clones only, with some absent. The sample holds about 3,000 clones; roughly 80% are singletons and the top ten take about a fifth. Study observations and caveats: No one has yet defined what causes the repertoire differences, which may be disease activity or prior therapy.

CDR3 length equals 12 residues. CDR1 and CDR2 (germline): MNHNY, SVGAGI (reference sequence). V was trimmed by 6 bases and J by 2 bases, leaving 5 bases between them. The sequencing used CD8+ T cells from blood, collected at baseline. This TCR derives from a human donor with classical Hodgkin lymphoma. The gene calls are TRBV6-6 and TRBJ2-1; unclear D gene. The CDR3 spells CASSRPYNEQFF. The CDR3 region has the DNA TGTGCCAGCAGCCGACCCTACAATGAGCAGTTCTTC.